A single sample gave rise to the 8 T cell receptor beta chains below, sequenced in a study of shared clonotypes between healthy human individuals. Data came from immunoSEQ multiplex PCR; TCRdb stores just in-frame clones and leaves some out. The table lists fewer than 550,000 clones, about 80% of them singletons. The sample taken for sequencing was PBMCs. These receptor sequences come from a woman in her thirties or forties in good health. Some clones in this sample may be carry-over from other donors' samples.

The J gene is TRBJ2-7, the V gene TRBV28, with D possibly called TRBD1 or TRBD2 (5 bases each). The CDR3 has 14 residues. V was clipped by 5 bases and J by 6 bases, with 17 bases between them. Germline lookup yields CDR1 MDHEN and CDR2 SYDVKM. The CDR3 protein is CASSEPGRRGEQYF. The CDR3 DNA reads as TGTGCCAGCAGTGAGCCGGGGCGACGGGGCGAGCAGTACTTC.

This sequence joins TRBV18 and TRBJ2-1; 7 positions agree with TRBD1. The CDR3 runs to 17 residues. The J segment lost 6 bases and the V segment lost 3 bases, leaving 14 bases of the junction unmatched. Per germline, CDR1 KGHSH and CDR2 LQKENI. Here the CDR3 reads CASSPIGPQGGCNEQFF. The CDR3 bases are TGTGCCAGCTCACCCATAGGGCCCCAAGGGGGCTGCAATGAGCAGTTCTTC.

The chain combines TRBV6-4 with TRBJ1-5; TRBD1 aligns across 8 bases. V dropped 2 bases and J dropped 9; count of bases not matched to a gene: 6. Germline values: CDR1 MRHNA, CDR2 SNTAGT. The CDR3 has 14 residues. CDR3 in DNA: TGTGCCAGCAGTGACACCGGGACAGGAATGCCCCAGCATTTT. This codes for CASSDTGTGMPQHF.

Details on this clone: A much larger clone lies a single base off, so this may be a read error. J is TRBJ2-7 and V is TRBV7-9, with D perhaps assigned TRBD1 or TRBD2 (5 bases each). The CDR3 totals 12 residues. V was clipped by 8 bases and J by 6 bases, with 14 bases between them. CDR1 and CDR2 from the germline V gene are SEHNR and FQNEAQ (reference sequence). CDR3 coding DNA: TGTGCCAGCCGCGAGGCAGGGAGCGAGCAGTACTTC. Protein product: CASREAGSEQYF.

This clone occurred a few times. V and J are TRBV29-1 and TRBJ1-4, with a possible D match to TRBD1 (5 bases). The CDR3 has 12 residues. Per germline, CDR1 SQVTM and CDR2 ANQGSEA. The ends were cut back, 6 bases at V and 6 bases at J, with 11 bases in the middle. As DNA, the CDR3 is TGCAGCGTCGACGGGGGGGATGAAAAACTGTTTTTT. It encodes CSVDGGDEKLFF. The full variable domain, rest sourced from reference TRBV29-1 and TRBJ1-4, is SAVISQKPSRDICQRGTSLTIQCQVDSQVTMMFWYRQQPGQSLTLIATANQGSEATYESGFVIDKFPISRPNLTFSTLTVSNMSPEDSSIYLCSVDGGDEKLFFGSGTQLSVL.

The chain couples TRBV18 to TRBJ2-5; 9 bases fit TRBD2. The end of the DNA aligns better with TRBJ2-7, so the J call may be wrong. The CDR3 loop spans 14 amino acids. The V gene's germline CDR1 is KGHSH and CDR2 LQKENI. CDR3 coding DNA: TGTGCCAGCTCACCAGCGGGACTAGCCCACGAGCAGTACTTC. It encodes CASSPAGLAHEQYF.

The rearrangement links TRBV2 to TRBJ2-5; no reliable D call. Germline CDR1 SNHLY, CDR2 FYNNEI. This CDR3 is built from 11 residues. V lost 10 bases to trimming and J lost 3 bases, with 9 bases between them. CDR3 amino acids: CATGREETQYF. Here the CDR3 DNA reads TGTGCCACCGGCCGGGAAGAGACCCAGTACTTC.

This clone was detected only a few times. The genes are TRBV6-6 and TRBJ2-1, with 7 bases fitting TRBD2. Germline V lookup: CDR1 MNHNY, CDR2 SVGAGI (reference sequence). The CDR3 totals 15 residues. The trim removed 2 bases at V and 7 bases at J, leaving 8 bases unmatched. CDR3 residues: CASSYALAVGNEQFF. In nucleotides, the CDR3 is TGTGCCAGCAGTTACGCCCTAGCGGTTGGGAATGAGCAGTTCTTC.